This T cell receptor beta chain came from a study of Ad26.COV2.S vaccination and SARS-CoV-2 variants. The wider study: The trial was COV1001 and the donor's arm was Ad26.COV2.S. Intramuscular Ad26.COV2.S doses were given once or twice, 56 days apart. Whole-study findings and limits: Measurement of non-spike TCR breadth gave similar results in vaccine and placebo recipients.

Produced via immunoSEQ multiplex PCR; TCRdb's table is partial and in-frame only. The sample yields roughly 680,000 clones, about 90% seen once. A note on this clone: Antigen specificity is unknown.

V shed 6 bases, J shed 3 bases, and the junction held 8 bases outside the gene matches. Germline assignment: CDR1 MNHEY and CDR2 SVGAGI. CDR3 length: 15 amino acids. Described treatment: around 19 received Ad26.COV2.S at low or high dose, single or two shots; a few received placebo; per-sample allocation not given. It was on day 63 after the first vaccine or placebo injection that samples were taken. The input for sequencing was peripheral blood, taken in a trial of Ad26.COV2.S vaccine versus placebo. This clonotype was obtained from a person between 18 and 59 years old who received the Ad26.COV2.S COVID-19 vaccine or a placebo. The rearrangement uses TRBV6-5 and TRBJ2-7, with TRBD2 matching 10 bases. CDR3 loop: CASRDPSGSFYEQYF. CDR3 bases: TGTGCCAGCAGAGACCCTAGCGGGAGTTTCTACGAGCAGTACTTC.